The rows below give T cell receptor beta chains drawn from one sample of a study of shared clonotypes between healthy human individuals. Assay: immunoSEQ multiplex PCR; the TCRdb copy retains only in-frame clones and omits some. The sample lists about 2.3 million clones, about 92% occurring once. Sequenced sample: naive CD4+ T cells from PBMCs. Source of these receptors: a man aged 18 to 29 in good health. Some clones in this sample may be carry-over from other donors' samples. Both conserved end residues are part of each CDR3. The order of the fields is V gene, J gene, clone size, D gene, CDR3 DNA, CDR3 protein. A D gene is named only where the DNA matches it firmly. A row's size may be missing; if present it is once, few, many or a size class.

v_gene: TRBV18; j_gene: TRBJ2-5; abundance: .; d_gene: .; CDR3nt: TGTGCCAGCTCACCACCCAGTCAAGAGACCCAGTACTTC; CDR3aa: CASSPPSQETQYF
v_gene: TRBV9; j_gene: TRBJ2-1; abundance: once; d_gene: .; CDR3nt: TGTGCCAGCAGCGTAGTACTCCAAGCGGGTGAGCAGTTCTTC; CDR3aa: CASSVVLQAGEQFF
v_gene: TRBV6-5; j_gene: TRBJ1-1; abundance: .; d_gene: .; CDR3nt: TGTGCCAGCAGTCCCCACCTTTTGGGGGAAGCTTTCTTT; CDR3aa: CASSPHLLGEAFF
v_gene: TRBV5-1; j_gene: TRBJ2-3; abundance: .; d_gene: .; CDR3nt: TGCGCCAGCAGCCCGAGCTTAGGTCAAACCAGCACAGATACGCAGTATTTT; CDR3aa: CASSPSLGQTSTDTQYF
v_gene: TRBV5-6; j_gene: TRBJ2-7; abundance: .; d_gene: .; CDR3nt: TGTGCCAGCAGCTCGACGAGTGGCGAGCAGTACTTC; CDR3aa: CASSSTSGEQYF
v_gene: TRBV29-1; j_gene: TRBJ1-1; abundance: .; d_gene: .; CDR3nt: TGCAGCGTTGAAGATCCTCGGGGGGAATACCCATCGAACACTGAAGCTTTCTTT; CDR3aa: CSVEDPRGEYPSNTEAFF
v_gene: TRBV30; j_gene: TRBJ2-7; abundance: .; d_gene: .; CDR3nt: TGTGCCTGGATGGACAGTTACGAGCAGTACTTC; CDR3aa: CAWMDSYEQYF
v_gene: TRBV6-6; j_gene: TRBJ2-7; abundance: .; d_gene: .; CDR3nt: TGTGCCAGCAGAACCGACAGTTCCTACGAGCAGTACTTC; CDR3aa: CASRTDSSYEQYF
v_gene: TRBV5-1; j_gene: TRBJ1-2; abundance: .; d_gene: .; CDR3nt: TGCGCCAGCAGCAACGCAGGGGCAGGCTATGGCTACACCTTC; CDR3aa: CASSNAGAGYGYTF
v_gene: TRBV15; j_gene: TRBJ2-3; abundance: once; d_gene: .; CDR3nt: TGTGCCACCAGCAGAGATACGGGTTCCACAGATACGCAGTATTTT; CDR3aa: CATSRDTGSTDTQYF
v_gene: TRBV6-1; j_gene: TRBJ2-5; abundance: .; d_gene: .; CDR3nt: TGTGCCAGCGGGGCGAGCGTCCGAGAGACCCAGTACTTC; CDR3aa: CASGASVRETQYF
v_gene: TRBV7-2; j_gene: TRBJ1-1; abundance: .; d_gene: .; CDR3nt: TGTGCCAGCAGCTTAGATGGGGTAGGCACTGAAGCTTTCTTT; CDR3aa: CASSLDGVGTEAFF
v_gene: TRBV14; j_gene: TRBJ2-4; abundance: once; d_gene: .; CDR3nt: TGTGCCAGCAGCCAAGATATTAGACTAGCCAAAAACATTCAGTACTTC; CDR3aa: CASSQDIRLAKNIQYF
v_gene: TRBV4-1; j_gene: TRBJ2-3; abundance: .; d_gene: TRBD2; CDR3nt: TGCGCCAGCAGCCGCGCGGGAGGGGGGACGGCGACAGATACGCAGTATTTT; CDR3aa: CASSRAGGGTATDTQYF
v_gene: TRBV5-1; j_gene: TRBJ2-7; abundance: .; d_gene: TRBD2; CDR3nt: TGCGCCAGCAGCTTGGAACTAGCGTTCTCCTACGAGCAGTACTTC; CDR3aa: CASSLELAFSYEQYF
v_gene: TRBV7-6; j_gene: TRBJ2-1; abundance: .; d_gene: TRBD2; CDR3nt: TGTGCCAGCAGCGGTCTAGCGGGACCGTACAATGAGCAGTTCTTC; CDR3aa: CASSGLAGPYNEQFF
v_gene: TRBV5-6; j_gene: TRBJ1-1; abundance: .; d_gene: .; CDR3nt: TGTGCCAGCAGCCGGCCCCTAGGGGGCACTGAAGCTTTCTTT; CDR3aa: CASSRPLGGTEAFF
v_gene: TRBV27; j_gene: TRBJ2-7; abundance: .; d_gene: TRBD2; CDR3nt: TGTGCCAGCAGGAGACTAGCGGGGCGTGAGGAGCAGTACTTC; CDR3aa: CASRRLAGREEQYF
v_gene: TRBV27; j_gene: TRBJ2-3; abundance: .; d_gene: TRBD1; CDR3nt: TGTGCCAGCAGGGGACAGGACACAGATACGCAGTATTTT; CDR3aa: CASRGQDTDTQYF
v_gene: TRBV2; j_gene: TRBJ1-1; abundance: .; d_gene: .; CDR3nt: TGTGCCAGCAGCGGCAGGCGCGGAACTGAAGCTTTCTTT; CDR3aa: CASSGRRGTEAFF
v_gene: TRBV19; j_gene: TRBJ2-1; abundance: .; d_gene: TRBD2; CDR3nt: TGTGCCAGTAGTATAGAGGGACTAGGACGGCGCTCCTACAATGAGCAGTTCTTC; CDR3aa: CASSIEGLGRRSYNEQFF
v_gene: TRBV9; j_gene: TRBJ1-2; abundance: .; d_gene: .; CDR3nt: TGTGCCAGCAGCGTAGTTTTCGGGAATGGCTACACCTTC; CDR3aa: CASSVVFGNGYTF
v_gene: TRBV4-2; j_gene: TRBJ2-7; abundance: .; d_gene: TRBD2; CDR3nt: TGTGCCAGCAGCCAAGTGGGCGGGAGATCCCACGAGCAGTACTTC; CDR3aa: CASSQVGGRSHEQYF